In its sample, the clone carrying this TCR beta chain was seen a few times. Its antigen is currently unknown. This was the immunoSEQ v3 assay. The assay was immunoSEQ multiplex PCR, and TCRdb's table has in-frame clones only and misses some. The sample shows just over 45,000 clones, about 80% of them seen only once. The entry originates in a study of TIL therapy for anti-PD-1-resistant metastatic lung cancer. About the research overall: Tumors were harvested before any PD-1/PD-L1 blockade. Tumors carried a median 1.5 non-synonymous mutations per megabase.

General observations from the study: Treatment-naive, never-smoker and oncogene-addicted patients were overrepresented in this highly selected cohort. TIL clonotype persistence in blood showed no apparent association with response.

This sample's time point: pre-treatment sample, taken before nivolumab and TIL therapy. Sequences were derived from blood, sampled at baseline. The sequence derives from a man aged 70 or older with non-small cell lung cancer.

DNA of the CDR3: TGTGCCAGCAGCCACTATTTAGCGGGAGAGAAGAATGAGCAGTTCTTC. Amino acids: CASSHYLAGEKNEQFF. This chain connects TRBV4-2 to TRBJ2-1; TRBD2 matches at 9 bases. Unmatched junction bases numbered 10, after V lost 3 bases and J lost 7 bases. Germline lookup yields CDR1 LGHNA and CDR2 YNFKEQ. The CDR3 extends over 16 amino acids.